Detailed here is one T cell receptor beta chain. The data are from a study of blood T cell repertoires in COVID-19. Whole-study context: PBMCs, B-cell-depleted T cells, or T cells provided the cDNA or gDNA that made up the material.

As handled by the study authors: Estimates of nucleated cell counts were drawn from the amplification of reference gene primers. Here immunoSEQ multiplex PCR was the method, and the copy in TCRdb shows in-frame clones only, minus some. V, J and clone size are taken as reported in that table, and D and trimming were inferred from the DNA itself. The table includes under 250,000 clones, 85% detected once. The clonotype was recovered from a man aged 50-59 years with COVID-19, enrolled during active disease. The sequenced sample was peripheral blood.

The CDR3 loop is CASRRDRAVYNEQFF. The CDR3 nucleotides read TGTGCCAGCAGGCGGGACAGGGCGGTTTACAATGAGCAGTTCTTC. The chain has TRBV6-5 and TRBJ2-1; 9 nucleotides agree with TRBD1. V lost 6 bases, J lost 4 bases, and 7 bases stayed unmatched. Per the germline V gene, CDR1 is MNHEY and CDR2 is SVGAGI. The CDR3 extends over 15 amino acids.